The clone carrying this T cell receptor (beta chain) was counted a single time. Its antigen is not identified. Germline V gene sequence: CDR1 LNHDA, CDR2 SQIVND (reference sequence). The ends were cut back, 3 bases at V and 0 bases at J, with 8 bases in the middle. The CDR3 loop spans 14 amino acids. The table came from immunoSEQ multiplex PCR; TCRdb's copy has only in-frame clones and leaves some out. This table holds tens of thousands of clones, approximately 82% found once. The source of the sample is a study of memory CD4+ T cells and cytomegalovirus serostatus. Single viable CD3+CD4+CD8-CD45RO+ cells were sorted as the memory CD4+ T cells. Study conclusions and caveats: Median bootstrapped AUC for CMV status was approximately 0.96 originally, about 0.9 US-trained.

The sequenced sample consisted of memory CD4+ T cells from blood. The sequence was obtained from an adult in good health and CMV-seronegative. Some clones in this sample may be carry-over from other donors' samples. V usage is TRBV19 and J usage is TRBJ1-2; D ambiguous. The CDR3 DNA reads as TGTGCCAGTAGTATTTCCGGGGCTAACTATGGCTACACCTTC. The encoded protein is CASSISGANYGYTF.